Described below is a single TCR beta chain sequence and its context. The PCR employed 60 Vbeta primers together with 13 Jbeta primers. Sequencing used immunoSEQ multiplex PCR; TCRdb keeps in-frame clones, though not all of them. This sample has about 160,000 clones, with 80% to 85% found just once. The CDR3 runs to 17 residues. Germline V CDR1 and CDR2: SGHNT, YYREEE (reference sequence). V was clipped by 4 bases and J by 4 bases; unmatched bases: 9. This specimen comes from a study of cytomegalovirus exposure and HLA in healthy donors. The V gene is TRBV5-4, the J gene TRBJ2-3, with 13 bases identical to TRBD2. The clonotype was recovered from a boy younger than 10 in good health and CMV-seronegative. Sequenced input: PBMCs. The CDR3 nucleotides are TGTGCCAGCAGCGAAGTTACACTAGCGGGGGGGCCAGATACGCAGTATTTT. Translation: CASSEVTLAGGPDTQYF.